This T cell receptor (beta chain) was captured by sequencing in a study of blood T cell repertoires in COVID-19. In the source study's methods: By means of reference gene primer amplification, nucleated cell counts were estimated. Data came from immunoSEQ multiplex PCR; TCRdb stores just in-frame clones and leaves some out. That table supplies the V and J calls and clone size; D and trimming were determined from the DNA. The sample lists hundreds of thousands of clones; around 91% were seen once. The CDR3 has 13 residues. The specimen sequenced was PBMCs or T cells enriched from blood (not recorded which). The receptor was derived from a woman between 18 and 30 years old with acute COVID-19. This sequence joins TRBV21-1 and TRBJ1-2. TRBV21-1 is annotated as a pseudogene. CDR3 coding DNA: TGTGCCAGCAGCGTAAGCAAAGTTTATGGCTACACCTTC. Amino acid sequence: CASSVSKVYGYTF.